A single T cell receptor beta chain is shown here with its context. Its antigen remains unidentified. This record comes from a study of T cells expressing NK-cell markers. Study as a whole: Each TCR beta repertoire originated in sorted T cells that were CD3+CD56+NKG2C+, CD3+CD56+NKG2C- or CD3+CD56-NKG2C+. Study-wide points: The same clonotypes also predominated in the CD3+CD56-NKG2C+ fraction of a few donors. CD8+ T cells in 5 to 7 donors included dominant NKG2C+ clonotypes at roughly 1.0-8%.

Each CDR3 protein gets one entry in TCRdb, which reprocessed the 5' RACE reads and gives no DNA. Its clone listing holds 150,000 to 200,000 distinct CDR3 sequences. The TCR was taken from a man aged 18 to 69 in good health. Sequencing input: blood T cells: a sorted CD56 or NKG2C T cell subset, CD4+ or CD8+ T cells, or bulk PBMC T cells (not recorded which).

The CDR3 spells CASSSEQGLRETQYF. The rearrangement uses TRBV28 and TRBJ2-5; TCRdb returns TRBD1, unconfirmable since there is no DNA. The CDR3 extends over 15 amino acids. The germline gives CDR1 MDHEN, CDR2 SYDVKM.